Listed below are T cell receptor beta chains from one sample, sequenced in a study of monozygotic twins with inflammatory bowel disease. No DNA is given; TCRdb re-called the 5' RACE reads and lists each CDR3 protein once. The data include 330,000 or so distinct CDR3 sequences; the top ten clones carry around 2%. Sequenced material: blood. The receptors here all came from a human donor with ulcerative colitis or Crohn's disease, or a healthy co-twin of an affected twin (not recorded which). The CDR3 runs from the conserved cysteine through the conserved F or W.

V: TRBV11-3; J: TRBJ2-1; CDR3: CASSFGLAGGPHDEQFF
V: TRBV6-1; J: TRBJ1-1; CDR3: CASSPLTTGGGEAFF
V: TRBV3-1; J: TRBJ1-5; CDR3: CASSPGGTTQPQHF
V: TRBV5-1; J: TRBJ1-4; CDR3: CASSYSGGVEKLFF
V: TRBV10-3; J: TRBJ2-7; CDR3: CAIGGRVNEQYF
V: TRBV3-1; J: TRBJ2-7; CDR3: CASSHAGTSGLGEQYF
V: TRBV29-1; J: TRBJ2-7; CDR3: CSVEQSYELYF
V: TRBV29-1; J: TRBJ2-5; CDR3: CSVGTSGVGETQYF
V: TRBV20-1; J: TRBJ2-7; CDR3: CSARDSEGQGFRSEQYF
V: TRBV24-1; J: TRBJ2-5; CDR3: CATSGSSRLEGETQYF
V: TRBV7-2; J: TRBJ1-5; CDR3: CASSLVGSNQPQHF
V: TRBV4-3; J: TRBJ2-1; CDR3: CASSHLTRRSSYNEQFF
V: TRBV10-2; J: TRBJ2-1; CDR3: CASSEPLMAYNEQFF
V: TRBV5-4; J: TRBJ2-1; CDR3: CASSSAGGPSGGDEQFF
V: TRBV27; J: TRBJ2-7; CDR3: CASSPRMSYEQYF
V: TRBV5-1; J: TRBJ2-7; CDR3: CASSHGTTGREQYF
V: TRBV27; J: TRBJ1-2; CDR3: CASRATGLIYGYTF
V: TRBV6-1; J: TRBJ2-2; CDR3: CASRDPGRGGTGELFF
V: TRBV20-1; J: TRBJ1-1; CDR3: CSARDPRSLNTEAFF
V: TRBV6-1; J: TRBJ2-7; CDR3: CASSERTSGSYEQYF
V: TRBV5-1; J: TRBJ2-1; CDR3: CASTEFPGLAGVLTYNEQFF
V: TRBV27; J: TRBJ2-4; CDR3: CASSFFGEGENIQYF
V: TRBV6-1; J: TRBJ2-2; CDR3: CASSELGLNTGELFF
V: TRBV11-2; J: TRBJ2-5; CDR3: CASSPRTGVRETQYF
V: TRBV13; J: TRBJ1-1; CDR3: CASSSTLTGLRTEAFF
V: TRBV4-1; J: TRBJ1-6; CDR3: CASSQVFGGATDYNSPLHF
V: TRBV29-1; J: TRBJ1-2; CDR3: CSVEDERAGPAYGYTF
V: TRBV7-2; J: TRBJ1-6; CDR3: CASSSTGSNSPLHF
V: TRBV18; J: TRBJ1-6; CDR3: CASSPSHDSPLHF
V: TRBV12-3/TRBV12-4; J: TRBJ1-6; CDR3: CASSKGQNNSPLHF
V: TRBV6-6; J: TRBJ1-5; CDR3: CASSYSYSNQPQHF
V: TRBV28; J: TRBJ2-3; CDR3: CASSTYPGTGEMDTQYF
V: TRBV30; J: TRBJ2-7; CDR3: CAWSRGSYEQYF
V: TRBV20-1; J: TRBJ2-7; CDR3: CSATQGGYEQYF
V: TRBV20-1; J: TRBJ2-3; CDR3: CSATQTGTSGVRNTQYF
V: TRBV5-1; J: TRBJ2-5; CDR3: CASRTSGEETQYF
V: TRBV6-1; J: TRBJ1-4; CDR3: CASRDGGQLNEKLFF
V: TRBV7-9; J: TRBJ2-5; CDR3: CASSLGGLAGETQYF
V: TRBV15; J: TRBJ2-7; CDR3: CATSRDLGPSLSRYEQYF
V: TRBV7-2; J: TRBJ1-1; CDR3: CASSFNGHSTEAFF
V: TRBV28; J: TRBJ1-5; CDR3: CASTQGGYSNQPQHF
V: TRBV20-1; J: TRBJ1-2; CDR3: CSANRQEYTLYGYTF
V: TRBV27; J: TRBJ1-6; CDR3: CASSMETRSPLHF
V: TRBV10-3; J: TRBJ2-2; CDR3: CASSDGQGSGELFF
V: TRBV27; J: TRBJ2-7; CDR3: CASSAPGQYAYEQYF
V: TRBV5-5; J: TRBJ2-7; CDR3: CASSFLRTQVVEQYF
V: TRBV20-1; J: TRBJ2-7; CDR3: CSARTGVSYEQYF
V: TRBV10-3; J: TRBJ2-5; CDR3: CATRKGGQETQYF
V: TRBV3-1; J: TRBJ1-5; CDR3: CASSQGSVSSNQPQHF
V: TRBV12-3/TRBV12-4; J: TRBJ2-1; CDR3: CASRTETDNEQFF
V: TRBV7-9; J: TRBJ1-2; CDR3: CASSLTGQGADGYTF